This T cell receptor beta chain emerged from a study of T cells after yellow fever vaccination. Across the whole study: Preparation of fractions with low cell numbers was performed using SMART-Seq v4 Ultra Low Input.

5'RACE template switching produced TCR cDNA carrying a universal primer site and UMIs. Via MiXCR, TCRdb re-called the 5' RACE reads, giving one row per CDR3 protein. The repertoire includes a few hundred thousand distinct CDR3 sequences, around 21% of them detected once, and about 13% sits in the top ten. After removal of 4 bases from V and 1 base from J, the junction contained 11 bases not matched to a gene. The CDR3 runs to 17 residues. Germline CDR1 reads MNHEY; CDR2 reads SVGEGT. With respect to this clonotype: Its antigen is not known.

Findings and limits, study-wide: Weaker in magnitude, the secondary response showed a faster peak on day 5 versus 15. Reappearing after the booster were most of the clones from primary vaccination (96% CD4, 70% to 90% CD8).

The receptor comes from a young man who received the YFV17D yellow fever vaccine. The genes are TRBV6-2 or TRBV6-3 and TRBJ2-3, with TRBD1 matching 7 bases. The material sequenced was PBMCs, taken 15 days after the yellow fever booster vaccination. The CDR3 spells CASSFGQGVAGTDTQYF. As DNA, the CDR3 is TGTGCCAGCAGTTTCGGCCAGGGGGTAGCTGGCACAGATACGCAGTATTTT.